These 16 T cell receptor beta chains originate from one sample sequenced in a study of molecular identifiers for immune sequencing clone quantification. TCRdb used MiXCR to reprocess the PCR reads, holding one entry per CDR3 protein. The data hold some 70,000 distinct CDR3 sequences, with 15% to 20% observed a single time. The material sequenced was naive CD8+ T cells from blood, with Jurkat cell RNA spiked in. The subset: FACS-sorted CD8+CD4-CCR7+CD45RA+ naive T cells. These receptors were obtained from a human donor in good health. Some libraries in this study had Jurkat cell RNA spiked in.

For this clonotype: A much larger clone differs by one base, so this may be a read error. This chain uses TRBV6-5 with TRBJ2-5; 7 bases agree with TRBD2. Trimming took 6 bases from V and 7 from J; bases not matched to a gene: 17. The V gene's germline CDR1 is MNHEY and CDR2 SVGAGI. The CDR3 extends over 16 amino acids. CDR3 loop: CASSPDLAVGGGTQYF. The CDR3, as DNA: TGTGCCAGCAGCCCCGACCTAGCGGTTGGGGGGGGGACCCAGTACTTC.

This clonotype was seen a handful of times. The chain joins TRBV19 to TRBJ1-1, with a possible D match to TRBD1 (5 bases). In germline, CDR1 is LNHDA, CDR2 SQIVND (reference sequence). CDR3 length: 15 residues. Trimming left V 7 bases short and J 5 bases short, with 20 bases between. Here the CDR3 DNA reads TGTGCCAGTAACCCGTTTTATGGGGCTGGGACTGAAGCTTTCTTT. Translating gives CASNPFYGAGTEAFF.

This clonotype was observed a handful of times. The rearrangement joins TRBV5-6 to TRBJ1-5, with 9 bases matching TRBD1. The V gene's germline CDR1 is SGHDT and CDR2 YYEEEE. The CDR3 spans 15 residues. V dropped 4 bases and J dropped 4; count of bases not matched to a gene: 6. CDR3 in DNA: TGTGCCAGCAGCATTACAGGGGGCCCTAATCAGCCCCAGCATTTT. Encoded protein: CASSITGGPNQPQHF.

In its sample, this clonotype was seen many times. J is TRBJ2-1 and V is TRBV3-1; D is unresolved. The CDR3 runs to 14 residues. In germline, CDR1 is LGHDT, CDR2 YNNKEL (reference sequence). V was pared by 0 bases and J by 8 bases, with 11 bases between. In DNA, the CDR3 is TGTGCCAGCAGCCAAGACCGGAGACTCGATGAGCAGTTCTTC. It is translated as CASSQDRRLDEQFF.

This clonotype was detected many times. This chain connects TRBV19 to TRBJ1-1; D is perhaps TRBD1 (5 bases). The germline V gene has CDR1 LNHDA and CDR2 SQIVND (reference sequence). Trimming shortened V by 8 bases and J by 2 bases, and 12 bases separated the two germline ends. This CDR3 is 13 amino acids long. The CDR3, as DNA: TGTGCCAGTTTGGAACAGGTAAACACTGAAGCTTTCTTT. Protein sequence: CASLEQVNTEAFF.

This clonotype has only a few counts. V and J are TRBV29-1 and TRBJ1-2; D call uncertain. V was trimmed by 1 base and J by 3 bases, leaving 6 bases between them. Germline V CDR1 and CDR2: SQVTM, ANQGSEA. The CDR3 extends over 12 amino acids. CDR3 residues: CSVEGEYYGYTF. As DNA, the CDR3 is TGCAGCGTTGAAGGGGAGTACTATGGCTACACCTTC. Supplemented by reference TRBV29-1 and TRBJ1-2, the full variable domain reads SAVISQKPSRDICQRGTSLTIQCQVDSQVTMMFWYRQQPGQSLTLIATANQGSEATYESGFVIDKFPISRPNLTFSTLTVSNMSPEDSSIYLCSVEGEYYGYTFGSGTRLTVV.

There are many counts of this clonotype. V gene TRBV6-6 combines with J gene TRBJ1-5; D uncertain. The length of the CDR3 is 17 residues. In germline, CDR1 is MNHNY, CDR2 SVGAGI (reference sequence). The germline V and J ends were trimmed by 5 bases and 0 bases, with 17 bases remaining between them. The CDR3 coding sequence is TGTGCCAGCAGTCTCCCCGGCGTCCGGGGTAGCAATCAGCCCCAGCATTTT. Its protein product is CASSLPGVRGSNQPQHF.

This chain joins TRBV7-9 and TRBJ2-3, with 8 nucleotides matching TRBD2. The CDR3 runs to 14 residues. The ends lost 3 bases at V and 4 bases at J; junction bases unmatched: 3. Germline CDR1 SEHNR, CDR2 FQNEAQ (reference sequence). CDR3 nucleotides: TGTGCCAGCAGCTTCAGCGGGAGTTCAGATACGCAGTATTTT. This sequence encodes CASSFSGSSDTQYF.

This clonotype was found many times. CDR3 nucleotide sequence: TGTGCCAGCAGTTCCCCGGGACTAGCGGGAGTGAGGGAGCAGTACTTC. Its translation: CASSSPGLAGVREQYF. The genes are TRBV13 and TRBJ2-7; 14 bases are a match to TRBD2. Trimming cost V 6 bases and J 7 bases; bases outside gene matches: 11. The CDR3 spans 16 residues. Germline V gene sequence: CDR1 PRHDT, CDR2 FYEKMQ (reference sequence).

Points on this clonotype: An end of the junction does not agree with germline; a read error may underlie this. The chain is built from TRBV20-1 and TRBJ1-5; 9 nucleotides line up with TRBD1. CDR3 length: 15 amino acids. Germline CDR1 and CDR2: DFQATT and SNEGSKA (reference sequence). Here the CDR3 reads CSAKGQGWGNQSQHF. The CDR3 coding sequence is TGCAGTGCAAAAGGACAGGGGTGGGGCAATCAGTCCCAGCATTTT.

This clonotype was recorded many times. The chain joins TRBV29-1 to TRBJ2-5; TRBD2 matches 13 bases. V trimming: 7 bases; J trimming: 5 bases; junction bases outside the gene matches: 7. The CDR3 totals 14 residues. In germline, CDR1 is SQVTM, CDR2 ANQGSEA. The CDR3 here is CSATSGRAWETQYF. CDR3 coding DNA: TGCAGCGCAACTAGCGGGAGGGCCTGGGAGACCCAGTACTTC. The full variable domain, in which reference TRBV29-1 and TRBJ2-5 provide the parts outside the CDR3, is SAVISQKPSRDICQRGTSLTIQCQVDSQVTMMFWYRQQPGQSLTLIATANQGSEATYESGFVIDKFPISRPNLTFSTLTVSNMSPEDSSIYLCSATSGRAWETQYFGPGTRLLVL.

This clonotype has ten or more counts. The chain employs TRBV3-1 and TRBJ2-6, with unresolved D. The V end lost 5 bases, the J end lost 2 bases, and 19 bases lay between the germline ends. The CDR3 runs to 18 residues. Per germline, CDR1 LGHDT and CDR2 YNNKEL (reference sequence). In DNA form, the CDR3 reads TGTGCCAGCAGCTCCCTCTACCAGTTGGACGCTGGGGCCAACGTCCTGACTTTC. This sequence encodes CASSSLYQLDAGANVLTF.

This clonotype came up many times. This rearrangement joins TRBV10-3 to TRBJ2-7; 9 bases match TRBD2. The CDR3 spans 16 residues. Germline V lookup: CDR1 ENHRY, CDR2 SYGVKD. V shed 5 bases and J 1 base; nucleotides not matched to a gene: 9. CDR3 in amino acids: CAISNFRLAESYEQYF. The CDR3 DNA sequence: TGTGCCATCAGTAATTTTAGACTAGCGGAGTCCTACGAGCAGTACTTC.

In this sample, this clonotype turned up many times. The chain uses TRBV30 and TRBJ2-7, with D perhaps TRBD1 or TRBD2 (5 bases each). This CDR3 comprises 14 residues. Germline CDR1 reads GTSNPN; CDR2 reads SVGIG (reference sequence). Trimming pared 2 bases from V and 4 bases from J, leaving 15 bases between. CDR3 residues: CAWSSRDLGYEQYF. The CDR3 coding sequence is TGTGCCTGGAGTTCCCGGGACCTGGGTTACGAGCAGTACTTC.

A remark on this clonotype: Its ends do not fully match the called genes, so a read error is possible. The rearrangement links TRBV5-3 to TRBJ2-1; D gene unclear. TRBV5-3 is filed as an ORF, its function uncertain. CDR3 size: 12 residues. The CDR3 reads CASSLNYNEQFF. The CDR3 region has the DNA TGTGCCAGCAGCTTGAACTACAATGAGCAGTTCTTC.

This clonotype occurred many times. The chain links TRBV6-5 to TRBJ1-4; D unclear. Germline values: CDR1 MNHEY, CDR2 SVGAGI. The length of the CDR3 is 16 residues. V was trimmed by 7 bases and J by 8 bases, leaving 23 bases between them. CDR3 protein: CASTTEIGRIREKLFF. DNA of the CDR3: TGTGCCAGCACCACCGAAATTGGTCGAATCAGAGAAAAACTGTTTTTT.